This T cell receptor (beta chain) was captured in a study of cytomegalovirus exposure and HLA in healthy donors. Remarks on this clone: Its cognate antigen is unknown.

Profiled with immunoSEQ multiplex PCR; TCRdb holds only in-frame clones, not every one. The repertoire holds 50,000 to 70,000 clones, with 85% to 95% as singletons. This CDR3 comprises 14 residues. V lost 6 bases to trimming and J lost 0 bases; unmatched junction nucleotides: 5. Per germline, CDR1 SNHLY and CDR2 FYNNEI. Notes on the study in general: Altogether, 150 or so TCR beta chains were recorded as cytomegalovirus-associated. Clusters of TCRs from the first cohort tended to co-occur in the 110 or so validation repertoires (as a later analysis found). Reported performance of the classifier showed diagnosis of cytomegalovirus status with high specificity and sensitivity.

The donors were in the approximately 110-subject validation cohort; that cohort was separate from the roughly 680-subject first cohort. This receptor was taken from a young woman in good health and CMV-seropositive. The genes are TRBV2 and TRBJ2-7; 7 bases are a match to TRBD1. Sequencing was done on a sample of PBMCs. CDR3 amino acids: CASRPRDSSYEQYF. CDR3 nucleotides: TGTGCCAGCAGACCCCGGGACAGCTCCTACGAGCAGTACTTC.